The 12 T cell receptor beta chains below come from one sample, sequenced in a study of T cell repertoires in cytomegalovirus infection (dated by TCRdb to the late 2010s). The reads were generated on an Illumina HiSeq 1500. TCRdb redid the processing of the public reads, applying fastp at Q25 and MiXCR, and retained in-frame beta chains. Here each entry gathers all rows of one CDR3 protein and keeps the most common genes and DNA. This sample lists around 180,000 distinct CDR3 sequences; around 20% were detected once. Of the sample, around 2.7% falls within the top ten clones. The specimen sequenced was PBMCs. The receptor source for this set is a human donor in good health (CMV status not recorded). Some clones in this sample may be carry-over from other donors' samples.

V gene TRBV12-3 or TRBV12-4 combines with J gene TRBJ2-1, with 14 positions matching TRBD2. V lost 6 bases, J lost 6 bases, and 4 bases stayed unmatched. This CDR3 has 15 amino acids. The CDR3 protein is CASRSGTSGGNEQFF. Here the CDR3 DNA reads TGTGCCAGCAGGTCCGGGACTAGCGGGGGCAATGAGCAGTTCTTC.

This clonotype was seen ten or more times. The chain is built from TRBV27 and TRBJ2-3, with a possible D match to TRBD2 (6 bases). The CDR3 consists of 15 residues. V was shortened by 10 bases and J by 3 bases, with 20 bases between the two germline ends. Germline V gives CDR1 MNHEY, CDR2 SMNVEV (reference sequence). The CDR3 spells CATSPGGAGTDTQYF. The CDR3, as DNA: TGTGCCACCAGCCCCGGAGGGGCGGGGACAGATACGCAGTATTTT.

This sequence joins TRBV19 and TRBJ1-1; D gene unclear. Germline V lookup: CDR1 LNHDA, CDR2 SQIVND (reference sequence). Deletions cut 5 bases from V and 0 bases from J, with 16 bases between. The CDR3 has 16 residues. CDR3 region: CASSVHNPPMNTEAFF. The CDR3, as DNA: TGTGCCAGTAGTGTACATAATCCCCCCATGAACACTGAAGCTTTCTTT.

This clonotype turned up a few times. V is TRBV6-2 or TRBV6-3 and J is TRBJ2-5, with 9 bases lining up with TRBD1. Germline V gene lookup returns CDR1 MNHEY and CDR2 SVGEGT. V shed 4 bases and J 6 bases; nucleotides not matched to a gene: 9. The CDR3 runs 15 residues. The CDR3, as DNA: TGTGCCAGCAGTTCCGGGACAGGGTGGCGACAGACCCAGTACTTC. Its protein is CASSSGTGWRQTQYF.

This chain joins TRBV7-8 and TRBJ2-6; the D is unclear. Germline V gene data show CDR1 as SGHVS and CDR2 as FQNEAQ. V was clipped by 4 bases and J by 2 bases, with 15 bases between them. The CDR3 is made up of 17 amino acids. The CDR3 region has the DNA TGTGCCAGCAGCTCCCCAGGATACCCACCTGGGGCCAACGTCCTGACTTTC. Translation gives CASSSPGYPPGANVLTF.

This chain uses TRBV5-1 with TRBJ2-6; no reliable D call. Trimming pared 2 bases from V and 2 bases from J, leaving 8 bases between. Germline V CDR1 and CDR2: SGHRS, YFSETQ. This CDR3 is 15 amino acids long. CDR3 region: CASSFDRPGANVLTF. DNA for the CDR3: TGCGCCAGCAGCTTTGACCGTCCTGGGGCCAACGTCCTGACTTTC. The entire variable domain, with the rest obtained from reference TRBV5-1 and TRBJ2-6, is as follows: KAGVTQTPRYLIKTRGQQVTLSCSPISGHRSVSWYQQTPGQGLQFLFEYFSETQRNKGNFPGRFSGRQFSNSRSEMNVSTLELGDSALYLCASSFDRPGANVLTFGAGSRLTVL.

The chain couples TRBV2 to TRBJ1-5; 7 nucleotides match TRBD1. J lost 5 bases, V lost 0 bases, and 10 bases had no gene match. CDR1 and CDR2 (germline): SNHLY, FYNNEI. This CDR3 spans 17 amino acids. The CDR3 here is CASSEALQDRVYQPQHF. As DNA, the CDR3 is TGTGCCAGCAGTGAAGCGCTTCAAGACAGGGTATATCAGCCCCAGCATTTT.

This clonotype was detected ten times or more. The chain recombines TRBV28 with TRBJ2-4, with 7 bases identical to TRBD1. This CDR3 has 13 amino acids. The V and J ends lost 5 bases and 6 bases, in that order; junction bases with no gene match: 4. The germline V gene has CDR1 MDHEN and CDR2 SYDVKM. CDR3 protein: CASSPRDRNIQYF. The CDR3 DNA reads TGTGCCAGCAGTCCACGGGACAGAAACATTCAGTACTTC.

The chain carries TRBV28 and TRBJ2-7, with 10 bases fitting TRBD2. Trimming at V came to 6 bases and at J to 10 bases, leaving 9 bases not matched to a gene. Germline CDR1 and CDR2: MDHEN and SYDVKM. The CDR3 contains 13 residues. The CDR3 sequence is CASSRSGRGEQYF. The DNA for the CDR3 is TGTGCCAGCAGCCGAAGCGGGAGGGGGGAACAGTACTTC. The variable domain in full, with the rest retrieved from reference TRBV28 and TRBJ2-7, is DVKVTQSSRYLVKRTGEKVFLECVQDMDHENMFWYRQDPGLGLRLIYFSYDVKMKEKGDIPEGYSVSREKKERFSLILESASTNQTSMYLCASSRSGRGEQYFGPGTRLTVT.

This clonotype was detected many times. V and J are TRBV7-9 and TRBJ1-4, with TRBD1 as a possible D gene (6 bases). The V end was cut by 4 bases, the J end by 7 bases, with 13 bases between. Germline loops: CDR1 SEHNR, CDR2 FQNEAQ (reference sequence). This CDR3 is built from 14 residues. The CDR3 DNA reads TGTGCCAGCAGCTCGAGGACAGTTGGTGAAAAACTGTTTTTT. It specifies CASSSRTVGEKLFF.

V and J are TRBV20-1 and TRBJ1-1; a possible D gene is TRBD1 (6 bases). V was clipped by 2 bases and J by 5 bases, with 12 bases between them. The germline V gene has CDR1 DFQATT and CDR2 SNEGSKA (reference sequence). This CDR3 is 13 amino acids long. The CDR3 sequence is CSARRGARTEAFF. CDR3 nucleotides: TGCAGTGCTAGAAGGGGGGCGCGGACTGAAGCTTTCTTT.

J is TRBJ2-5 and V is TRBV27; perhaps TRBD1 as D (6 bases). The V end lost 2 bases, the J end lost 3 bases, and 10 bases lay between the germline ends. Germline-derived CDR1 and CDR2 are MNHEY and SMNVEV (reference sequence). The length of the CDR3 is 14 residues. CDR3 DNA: TGTGCCAGCAGTTTACCAGGGGCGGAAGAGACCCAGTACTTC. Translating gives CASSLPGAEETQYF.